The clone carrying this T cell receptor (beta chain) was counted a few times. What it recognizes is unknown. Individual cDNA molecules had unique molecular identifiers attached to them by the library. TCRdb re-analysed the RACE reads in MiXCR, keeping a single row per CDR3 protein. The data contain approximately 97,000 distinct CDR3 sequences, about 10% of them singletons. The V gene end was trimmed by 4 bases and the J gene end by 8 bases; junction bases not matched to a gene: 11. Germline lookup yields CDR1 LNHDA and CDR2 SQIVND (reference sequence). The length of the CDR3 is 15 residues. These data are taken from a study of human T cells and chemical hapten exposure. Study-wide background: TCR yields per sample varied, mainly owing to small pooled library volume differences. Study results and limitations: TCRs exceeding 1 in 1000 frequency stayed unchanged with DPC sensitization.

Time point meaning: healthy volunteer bleed at 2 weeks. The study extracted total RNA from unfractionated whole blood. The gene calls are TRBV19 and TRBJ2-1; TRBD2 matches 7 bases. This sequence originates from a female donor in good health. Some clones in this sample may be carry-over from other donors' samples. Material: whole blood. The CDR3 region has the DNA TGTGCCAGTAGTACCAGGGTCAAGCGGGGAGATGAGCAGTTCTTC. Translating it yields CASSTRVKRGDEQFF.